Listed below are T cell receptor beta chains from one sample, sequenced in a study of regulatory T cells in long-lasting Graves disease. MiXCR, run by TCRdb on the multiplex PCR reads, gives a single entry per CDR3 protein. The repertoire includes about 470,000 distinct CDR3 sequences, about 17% of them detected once, and 12% sits in the top ten. These data also formed part of another study, on T cells in Graves' hyperthyroidism and ophthalmopathy.

The material sequenced was peripheral blood mononuclear cells (PBMCs), taken at new diagnosis, from a patient treated with antithyroid drugs. These TCRs come from a man aged 40-50 years with Graves disease. The CDR3 runs from the conserved cysteine through the conserved F or W. The D gene is left open where the match is weak. The size of a clone is reported for some rows only, either as once, few or many, or as a class for expanded clones.

d_gene	j_gene	abundance	len	v_gene	CDR3nt	CDR3aa
TRBD1	TRBJ1-3	few	14	TRBV12-3/TRBV12-4	TGTGCCAGCAGAATGACAGGGCCGGGAAACACCATATATTTT	CASRMTGPGNTIYF
TRBD2	TRBJ2-1	many	14	TRBV29-1	TGCAGCGTTGTCCGCCCTAGCGGGAGGAATGAGCAGTTCTTC	CSVVRPSGRNEQFF
TRBD2	TRBJ2-7	few	16	TRBV3-1	TGTGCCAGCAGCCAGAAACTTAGCGGGAGGGCCTACGAGCAGTACTTC	CASSQKLSGRAYEQYF
.	TRBJ2-3	few	14	TRBV12-3/TRBV12-4	TGTGCCAGCAGTTTATATGATGTTCCAGATACGCAGTATTTT	CASSLYDVPDTQYF
.	TRBJ2-5	few	14	TRBV5-6	TGTGCCAGCAGCTTGTGGGGTGCTCAAGAGACCCAGTACTTC	CASSLWGAQETQYF
.	TRBJ2-1	.	16	TRBV4-1	TGCGCCAGCAGCCAAGACATCGGGACACACTACAATGAGCAGTTCTTC	CASSQDIGTHYNEQFF
.	TRBJ1-1	many	13	TRBV30	TGTGCCTGGAGTGTGGCCGGGACCACTGAAGCTTTCTTT	CAWSVAGTTEAFF
.	TRBJ2-1	many	15	TRBV27	TGTGCCAGCAGTGTAACTAGTTTCCGCGGCGGTGAGCAGTTCTTC	CASSVTSFRGGEQFF
.	TRBJ1-1	few	13	TRBV14	TGTGCCAGCAGCCAAGAGATGAACACTGAAGCTTTCTTT	CASSQEMNTEAFF
.	TRBJ1-1	many	15	TRBV20-1	TGCAGTGCTAGAGGCAGGTCGATTATGAACACTGAAGCTTTCTTT	CSARGRSIMNTEAFF
.	TRBJ2-1	many	14	TRBV9	TGTGCCAGCGGCCCTGTAGGGCTTAACAATGAGCAGTTCTTC	CASGPVGLNNEQFF
TRBD2	TRBJ2-3	many	16	TRBV6-2/TRBV6-3	TGTGCCAGCAGAAGGCTAGCGGGAGGAAGGACAGATACGCAGTATTTT	CASRRLAGGRTDTQYF
TRBD1	TRBJ1-1	many	13	TRBV29-1	TGCAGCGTTCAGAGGGGACAGGGGGGAGAAGCTTTCTTT	CSVQRGQGGEAFF